This T cell receptor beta chain was identified during a study of patients and donors after allogeneic stem cell transplantation. Each CDR3 protein is one row after TCRdb ran MiXCR on the RT-PCR reads. The sample consists of about 230,000 distinct CDR3 sequences, 11% to 15% of them appearing once. The CDR3 loop spans 16 amino acids. The germline V gene encodes CDR1 SGHRS and CDR2 YFSETQ. V lost 2 bases and J lost 6; bases outside the gene matches: 11. The source material was blood, either unsorted or a sorted T cell fraction (not recorded which). The clonotype originates from a human donor who was either an allogeneic HSCT recipient or a stem cell or donor lymphocyte infusion donor (not recorded which). It is not recorded whose cells these are; they may come from a transplant donor. The chain is built from TRBV5-1 and TRBJ2-3; 8 bases are a match to TRBD2. The CDR3 DNA sequence: TGCGCCAGCAGCTTCTCTAGCGCGGGGGGTGCGGATACGCAGTATTTT. Protein sequence: CASSFSSAGGADTQYF.